The 3 T cell receptor beta chains presented below share a single source sample, sequenced in a study of T cell responses to AZD1222 COVID-19 vaccine. Sequenced by immunoSEQ multiplex PCR; TCRdb stores in-frame clones only, minus some. This sample has some 96,000 clones, with 87% found just once. The sequencing used peripheral blood, collected on day 0 of MenACWY control vaccination. These receptors were taken from an adult in good health.

V usage is TRBV9 and J usage is TRBJ1-2; D is unresolved. The CDR3 consists of 12 residues. Per germline, CDR1 SGDLS and CDR2 YYNGEE. Between the trimmed V and J ends, which lost 3 bases and 4 bases, there was a span of 7 bases. The CDR3 bases are TGTGCCAGCAGCGCAGACACCTATGGCTACACCTTC. Encoded protein: CASSADTYGYTF.

This chain uses TRBV7-2 with TRBJ1-5; D not certain. CDR3 length: 13 amino acids. Germline V gives CDR1 SGHTA, CDR2 FQGNSA. V was clipped by 1 base and J by 10 bases, with 11 bases between them. The DNA of the CDR3 is TGTGCCAGCAGCTTAGAGTCACCCTCACCCCAGCATTTT. This sequence encodes CASSLESPSPQHF.

The rearrangement links TRBV6-5 to TRBJ2-1, with D unresolved. V was cut by 2 bases and J by 9 bases, with 14 bases left in between. The CDR3 spans 14 residues. Germline V gene sequence: CDR1 MNHEY, CDR2 SVGAGI. The CDR3 spells CASSYPGRSTEQFF. CDR3 nucleotides: TGTGCCAGCAGTTACCCCGGGCGGTCGACTGAGCAGTTCTTC.